What follows are 11 T cell receptor beta chains derived from one specimen sequenced in a study of PD-L1 blockade in urothelial cancer. Clones were sequenced by immunoSEQ multiplex PCR, and TCRdb holds only the in-frame ones, with some missing. The sample lists 20,000 to 25,000 clones, around 89% seen once, with about 16% in the top ten. This specimen consisted of PBMCs, obtained around atezolizumab (anti-PD-L1) treatment. Receptors originate from a woman aged 55-69 years with urothelial cancer.

The chain recombines TRBV28 with TRBJ2-3; 9 bases are a match to TRBD2. The V gene end was trimmed by 5 bases and the J gene end by 2 bases; junction bases not matched to a gene: 2. Germline V CDR1 and CDR2: MDHEN, SYDVKM. This CDR3 contains 14 residues. The CDR3 DNA sequence: TGTGCCAGCAGTCCGGGACTAGCCACAGATACGCAGTATTTT. Residues: CASSPGLATDTQYF.

This rearrangement joins TRBV27 to TRBJ2-3, with D perhaps TRBD1 (5 bases). Looked up from germline, CDR1 is MNHEY and CDR2 is SMNVEV (reference sequence). The V gene lost 2 bases and the J gene lost 4 bases, with 13 bases spanning the gap. The CDR3 is 15 amino acids. The CDR3 DNA is TGTGCCAGCAGTTTACAGCAGGGTGGGGCAGATACGCAGTATTTT. Translation: CASSLQQGGADTQYF.

The V call is TRBV14, the J call TRBJ2-3; TRBD2 aligns across 10 bases. The CDR3 length is 18 residues. Germline loops: CDR1 SGHDN, CDR2 FVKESK. V lost 0 bases and J lost 4; bases outside the gene matches: 10. For the CDR3, the DNA is TGTGCCAGCAGCCAAGATCCTTGGCTAGCGGGAGAGGCAGATACGCAGTATTTT. It is translated as CASSQDPWLAGEADTQYF.

The CDR3 reads CASSSFPGSYEQYF. CDR3 in DNA: TGTGCCAGCAGTTCTTTTCCGGGCTCCTACGAGCAGTACTTC. The chain uses TRBV6-9 and TRBJ2-7; D unresolved. CDR1 is MNHGY and CDR2 is SVAAGI in the germline V gene. This CDR3 has 14 amino acids. V shed 4 bases and J shed 0 bases, with 10 bases lying between them.

This chain joins TRBV11-2 and TRBJ1-1, with D possibly TRBD1 on 5 matching bases. Germline assignment: CDR1 SGHAT and CDR2 FQNNGV. The V gene lost 0 bases and the J gene lost 1 base, with 15 bases spanning the gap. The length of the CDR3 is 17 residues. CDR3 protein: CASSLESAGNKNTEAFF. CDR3 coding DNA: TGTGCCAGCAGCTTAGAATCTGCAGGGAATAAGAACACTGAAGCTTTCTTT.

The chain employs TRBV6-4 and TRBJ2-1, with 10 bases fitting TRBD2. There are 16 residues in the CDR3. The germline V gene encodes CDR1 MRHNA and CDR2 SNTAGT. Trimming at V came to 6 bases and at J to 2 bases, leaving 7 bases not matched to a gene. CDR3 sequence: CASRAQTSGAYNEQFF. In DNA, the CDR3 is TGTGCCAGCAGGGCCCAAACTAGCGGGGCCTACAATGAGCAGTTCTTC.

The V gene is TRBV2, the J gene TRBJ1-1; 7 bases match TRBD1. CDR1 and CDR2 from the germline V gene are SNHLY and FYNNEI. There are 14 residues in the CDR3. J lost 8 bases, V lost 8 bases, and 14 bases had no gene match. The chain's CDR3 is CASLTGTVAGEAFF. In nucleotides, the CDR3 is TGTGCCAGCCTCACCGGGACAGTCGCAGGAGAAGCTTTCTTT.

The rearrangement joins TRBV6-5 to TRBJ2-7; D is uncertain. Germline assignment: CDR1 MNHEY and CDR2 SVGAGI. CDR3 size: 14 residues. The V gene lost 4 bases and the J gene lost 0 bases, with 10 bases spanning the gap. This CDR3 is CASSSSPSSYEQYF. The CDR3 DNA reads as TGTGCCAGCAGTTCATCCCCCAGCTCCTACGAGCAGTACTTC.

The chain is built from TRBV7-9 and TRBJ2-5; 10 nucleotides align to TRBD1. Trimming took 6 bases from V and 6 from J; bases not matched to a gene: 10. Germline V gene data show CDR1 as SEHNR and CDR2 as FQNEAQ (reference sequence). The CDR3 length is 15 residues. The CDR3 spells CASSGGQGRLQTQYF. CDR3 coding DNA: TGTGCCAGCAGTGGGGGACAGGGGAGGTTACAGACCCAGTACTTC.

The chain combines TRBV28 with TRBJ2-7; 7 nucleotides line up with TRBD2. Germline V gene sequence: CDR1 MDHEN, CDR2 SYDVKM. The length of the CDR3 is 15 residues. V lost 2 bases to trimming and J lost 4 bases; unmatched junction nucleotides: 8. The CDR3 DNA sequence: TGTGCCAGCAGTTTAGCGGCCAGCGGGAAGTACGAGCAGTACTTC. Its protein is CASSLAASGKYEQYF. Together with reference TRBV28 and TRBJ2-7, the CDR3 gives the full variable domain: DVKVTQSSRYLVKRTGEKVFLECVQDMDHENMFWYRQDPGLGLRLIYFSYDVKMKEKGDIPEGYSVSREKKERFSLILESASTNQTSMYLCASSLAASGKYEQYFGPGTRLTVT.

The J gene is TRBJ1-4, the V gene TRBV27; TRBD1 might be the D (6 bases). CDR3 length: 15 amino acids. V was trimmed by 6 bases and J by 8 bases, leaving 19 bases between them. Germline V gene lookup returns CDR1 MNHEY and CDR2 SMNVEV (reference sequence). DNA of the CDR3: TGTGCCAGCAGGACCGGGGGGGGCTCAAAGGAAAAACTGTTTTTT. It specifies CASRTGGGSKEKLFF. The full variable domain, in which reference TRBV27 and TRBJ1-4 provide the parts outside the CDR3, is EAQVTQNPRYLITVTGKKLTVTCSQNMNHEYMSWYRQDPGLGLRQIYYSMNVEVTDKGDVPEGYKVSRKEKRNFPLILESPSPNQTSLYFCASRTGGGSKEKLFFGSGTQLSVL.